The clone carrying this T cell receptor beta chain came up many times. The antigen is not known. TCRdb re-derived calls from the PCR reads in MiXCR, one entry per CDR3 protein. The sample includes nearly 20,000 distinct CDR3 sequences, 20% to 25% of them seen just once. The data were obtained in a study of molecular identifiers for immune sequencing clone quantification. Study conclusions and caveats: Jurkat TCR RNA spiked in from one cell (amid one million naive cells) was reportedly detectable.

The V end was cut by 3 bases, the J end by 0 bases, with 7 bases between. The CDR3 is 13 amino acids. Germline CDR1 is DFQATT and CDR2 is SNEGSKA (reference sequence). The chain recombines TRBV20-1 with TRBJ2-3; D ambiguous. This clonotype was obtained from a human donor in good health. Some libraries in this study had Jurkat cell RNA spiked in. Sequencing used naive CD8+ T cells from blood, with Jurkat cell RNA spiked in. Subset specified: FACS-sorted CD8+CD4-CCR7+CD45RA+ naive T cells. CDR3 residues: CSASPPSTDTQYF. Written as DNA, the CDR3 is TGCAGTGCTAGTCCGCCGAGCACAGATACGCAGTATTTT.